This T cell receptor beta chain was captured by sequencing in a study of blood T cells in healthy people across ages. General observations from the study: With naive T cell percentage, TCR beta diversity showed a strong correlation. Roughly linearly, TCR beta diversity per million T cells fell as age increased. Compared with aged donors, long-lived donors showed fewer expanded clones, suggesting selection.

With a J-beta primer mix and a sample-barcoded 5' primer, a second PCR ran roughly 7 to 11 cycles. TCRdb analysed the 5' RACE reads with MiXCR anew, one entry per CDR3 protein. The data contain about 650,000 distinct CDR3 sequences, roughly half of them singletons. The CDR3 runs to 11 residues. Comment on this clonotype: Its specificity is not known.

The sample consisted of blood. V is TRBV12-3 or TRBV12-4 and J is TRBJ2-1, with D uncertain. The end of the DNA fits TRBJ2-7 better, so the J call may be wrong. This TCR was recovered from an elderly woman in good health. CDR3 amino acids: CASSRNNEQYF. The CDR3, as DNA: TGTGCCAGCAGCCGCAACAATGAGCAGTACTTC.